These 10 T cell receptor beta chains were sequenced from one sample in a study of beta chain features in type 1 diabetes. Study-wide results and caveats: Across all four CD4+ subsets, people with type 1 diabetes showed modestly shorter TCRB CDR3s.

Their specific antigens are unknown. Isolated RNA was reverse transcribed in full, so expressed TCRB transcripts were sequenced. Sequencing used immunoSEQ multiplex PCR; TCRdb keeps in-frame clones, though not all of them. The sample consists of 500,000 to 850,000 clones, roughly an eighth of them appearing once. The specimen sequenced was naive CD4+ T cells from blood. The receptors come from a man between 18 and 35 years old with type 1 diabetes.

This clone was detected a few times. The CDR3 nucleotides are TGTGCCGGAACTGGAGTGGTCCTCAATGAGCAGTTCTTC. Translated, it gives CAGTGVVLNEQFF. The V gene is TRBV30, the J gene TRBJ2-1; D is unclear. Trimming cost V 8 bases and J 6 bases, with 17 bases left between them. The CDR3 contains 13 residues. Germline V gene lookup returns CDR1 GTSNPN and CDR2 SVGIG (reference sequence).

The CDR3 protein is CASSPNSVRSSPLHF. The CDR3 nucleotides are TGTGCCAGCAGCCCCAACTCCGTACGCTCGAGCCCCCTCCACTTT. The gene calls are TRBV7-9 and TRBJ1-6; D gene unclear. This CDR3 has 15 amino acids. Per germline, CDR1 SEHNR and CDR2 FQNEAQ (reference sequence). Trimming cost V 5 bases and J 13 bases, with 21 bases left between them.

Turning to this clone: Other DNA sequences in the same sample also yield this CDR3. The rearrangement links TRBV2 to TRBJ2-5; D remains ambiguous. The CDR3 covers 12 residues. CDR1 is SNHLY, CDR2 FYNNEI, per germline. V was trimmed by 5 bases and J by 5 bases, leaving 9 bases between them. The CDR3 region has the DNA TGTGCCAGCAGTATCCGAAGGGAGACCCAGTACTTC. It translates to CASSIRRETQYF.

In its sample, this clone was seen a few times. The V call is TRBV29-1, the J call TRBJ2-5, with 9 bases aligning to TRBD1. V shed 6 bases and J 0 bases; nucleotides not matched to a gene: 14. CDR1 and CDR2 (germline): SQVTM, ANQGSEA. The CDR3 covers 17 residues. This chain's CDR3 is CSVGDREFLKYQETQYF. CDR3 sequence (DNA): TGCAGCGTGGGGGACAGGGAATTCCTTAAGTACCAAGAGACCCAGTACTTC.

The rearrangement joins TRBV7-2 to TRBJ1-6; unclear D gene. Germline assignment: CDR1 SGHTA and CDR2 FQGNSA. The CDR3 is made up of 14 amino acids. V lost 8 bases and J lost 8, with 16 bases in between. The CDR3 coding sequence is TGTGCCAGCTCCTCCGTCGGGATGTATTCACCCCTCCACTTT. It yields the protein CASSSVGMYSPLHF.

The table lists this clone with a few counts. The chain has TRBV6-5 and TRBJ1-2; no firm D call. Per germline, CDR1 MNHEY and CDR2 SVGAGI. V was cut by 0 bases and J by 5 bases, with 10 bases left in between. This CDR3 is built from 14 residues. The CDR3 DNA reads TGTGCCAGCAGTTACTCCGCAGGCCAGTATGGCTACACCTTC. It is translated as CASSYSAGQYGYTF.

CDR3 residues: CASSPWTGQETQYF. CDR3 sequence (DNA): TGTGCCAGCTCCCCCTGGACGGGGCAAGAGACCCAGTACTTC. The V gene is TRBV18, the J gene TRBJ2-5, with TRBD2 as a possible D gene (5 bases). CDR1 is KGHSH, CDR2 LQKENI, per germline. This CDR3 is 14 amino acids long. Trimming shortened V by 6 bases and J by 2 bases, and 13 bases separated the two germline ends.

The rearrangement uses TRBV11-2 and TRBJ2-7; D is perhaps TRBD2 (6 bases). This CDR3 contains 14 residues. Germline CDR1 and CDR2: SGHAT and FQNNGV. V was trimmed by 3 bases and J by 7 bases, leaving 16 bases between them. Here the CDR3 reads CASSLRLVVEEQYF. CDR3 nucleotide sequence: TGTGCCAGCAGCTTGCGACTAGTCGTTGAAGAGCAGTACTTC.

The chain recombines TRBV9 with TRBJ2-1; D is unclear. This CDR3 is built from 15 residues. The V gene lost 0 bases and the J gene lost 2 bases, with 9 bases spanning the gap. The germline V gene has CDR1 SGDLS and CDR2 YYNGEE. CDR3 DNA sequence: TGTGCCAGCAGCGTAGAAGGGTCGGCCTACAATGAGCAGTTCTTC. Residues: CASSVEGSAYNEQFF.

This clone was found a few times. The chain combines TRBV28 with TRBJ1-2; 7 bases line up with TRBD1. The CDR3 contains 14 residues. Germline CDR1 is MDHEN and CDR2 is SYDVKM. Germline trimming cut 5 bases from V and 3 bases from J; bases unmatched to any gene: 6. The CDR3 loop is CASSPPGTDYGYTF. The CDR3 region has the DNA TGTGCCAGCAGTCCCCCCGGGACAGACTATGGCTACACCTTC.